Shown below are 17 T cell receptor beta chains from a single sample sequenced in a study of OX40 agonist ivuxolimab in advanced cancers. The library was built by means of the immunoSEQ multiplex PCR assay. Held by TCRdb, this immuneACCESS table contains in-frame sequences only and omits some clones. Under half of the omission traces to an unresolved V gene where checked; the cause of the rest is unknown. This sample has more than 50,000 clones in its table, and more than 70% of those were observed once. The leading ten clones occupy 5.2% of the sample. Sequences were derived from CD4+ or CD8+ T cells sorted from blood, sampled in a trial of the OX40 agonist ivuxolimab. The receptors shown here come from an adult with an advanced solid tumor such as melanoma, head and neck, liver or kidney cancer.

The gene calls are TRBV11-2 and TRBJ1-6; D remains ambiguous. Trimming pared 3 bases from V and 4 bases from J, leaving 7 bases between. This CDR3 has 14 residues. CDR1 and CDR2 from the germline V gene are SGHAT and FQNNGV. CDR3 residues: CASSLSLYNSPLHF. The CDR3 coding sequence is TGTGCCAGCAGCTTGTCCCTATATAATTCACCCCTCCACTTT.

The rearrangement joins TRBV19 to TRBJ2-7; no definite D call. The CDR3 loop spans 15 amino acids. Germline V gene lookup returns CDR1 LNHDA and CDR2 SQIVND (reference sequence). V was shortened by 1 base and J by 2 bases, with 12 bases between the two germline ends. In DNA, the CDR3 is TGTGCCAGTAGTATAGGGTGGGTCCACACCTACGAGCAGTACTTC. Amino acid sequence: CASSIGWVHTYEQYF. Full variable domain (rest looked up from reference TRBV19 and TRBJ2-7): DGGITQSPKYLFRKEGQNVTLSCEQNLNHDAMYWYRQDPGQGLRLIYYSQIVNDFQKGDIAEGYSVSREKKESFPLTVTSAQKNPTAFYLCASSIGWVHTYEQYFGPGTRLTVT.

The V call is TRBV27, the J call TRBJ2-1; either TRBD1 or TRBD2 may supply D (5 bases each). The CDR3 has 15 residues. Per the germline V gene, CDR1 is MNHEY and CDR2 is SMNVEV (reference sequence). Deletions cut 6 bases from V and 3 bases from J, with 15 bases between. CDR3 residues: CASRPGGTGYNEQFF. The CDR3 coding sequence is TGTGCCAGCAGGCCCGGTGGGACGGGCTACAATGAGCAGTTCTTC.

The J gene is TRBJ1-1, the V gene TRBV6-5; D perhaps matches TRBD1 (5 bases). CDR3 length equals 14 residues. Germline CDR1 reads MNHEY; CDR2 reads SVGAGI. V was clipped by 0 bases and J by 1 base, with 6 bases between them. DNA for the CDR3: TGTGCCAGCAGTTACTCGGGGGGGAACACTGAAGCTTTCTTT. It encodes CASSYSGGNTEAFF.

This CDR3 is CASSILDKSLAEAFF. The CDR3 DNA sequence: TGTGCCAGTAGTATTCTGGACAAGTCATTGGCTGAAGCTTTCTTT. The V call is TRBV19, the J call TRBJ1-1; possibly TRBD1 for D (5 bases). CDR1 and CDR2 from the germline V gene are LNHDA and SQIVND (reference sequence). Trimming pared 3 bases from V and 6 bases from J, leaving 17 bases between. The CDR3 extends over 15 amino acids.

CDR3: CASSVAVGGQETQYF. Written as DNA, the CDR3 is TGTGCCAGCAGCGTAGCAGTGGGAGGACAAGAGACCCAGTACTTC. The V call is TRBV9, the J call TRBJ2-5; perhaps TRBD2 as D (6 bases). The CDR3 loop spans 15 amino acids. Germline V gene sequence: CDR1 SGDLS, CDR2 YYNGEE. Trimming stripped 0 bases from V and 2 bases from J, with 11 bases between.

Here the CDR3 reads CASSLGDRGDQTQYF. The CDR3 DNA reads TGTGCCAGCAGTTTAGGGGACAGGGGGGATCAGACCCAGTACTTC. The chain uses TRBV28 and TRBJ2-5; 11 nucleotides match TRBD1. Germline V gives CDR1 MDHEN, CDR2 SYDVKM. V lost 2 bases and J lost 6; bases outside the gene matches: 5. CDR3 length: 15 residues.

This clone has only one observation. CDR3 in amino acids: CASRGQGGTTEAFF. In DNA, the CDR3 is TGTGCCAGCAGGGGACAGGGTGGGACCACTGAAGCTTTCTTT. V is TRBV6-5 and J is TRBJ1-1, with 9 bases matching TRBD1. Losses at the gene ends were 6 bases for V and 4 bases for J; bases not matched to a gene: 6. The CDR3 length is 14 residues. The germline CDR1 and CDR2 sequences are MNHEY and SVGAGI.

This chain uses TRBV6-1 with TRBJ1-2; D ambiguous. Germline CDR1 and CDR2: MNHNS and SASEGT. The V and J ends lost 4 bases and 2 bases respectively, with 5 bases between them. This CDR3 contains 12 residues. The CDR3 region has the DNA TGTGCCAGCAGTGGACGGAACTATGGCTACACCTTC. Translation gives CASSGRNYGYTF.

This clone was seen a handful of times. The J gene is TRBJ2-1, the V gene TRBV4-1; D gene unclear. There are 13 residues in the CDR3. Germline CDR1 and CDR2: MGHRA and YSYEKL. The germline V and J ends were trimmed by 4 bases and 11 bases, with 15 bases remaining between them. The CDR3 nucleotides are TGCGCCAGCAGCCCAGTCCTAGGCTCTAAGCAGTTCTTC. This codes for CASSPVLGSKQFF.

V gene TRBV7-2 combines with J gene TRBJ1-2; D is unresolved. V was cut by 4 bases and J by 7 bases, with 10 bases left in between. The germline CDR1 and CDR2 sequences are SGHTA and FQGNSA. The CDR3 contains 12 residues. DNA for the CDR3: TGTGCCAGCAGCTCCCCGCCAGGTGGCTACACCTTC. Its translation: CASSSPPGGYTF.

The chain's CDR3 is CASSPIHDREGYF. The DNA for the CDR3 is TGTGCCAGCAGCCCGATCCATGACAGGGAGGGGTACTTC. The chain uses TRBV11-2 and TRBJ2-7; D is perhaps TRBD1 or TRBD2 (7 bases each). Per germline, CDR1 SGHAT and CDR2 FQNNGV. The CDR3 loop spans 13 amino acids. Trimming left V 5 bases short and J 12 bases short, with 20 bases between. The full variable domain, in which reference TRBV11-2 and TRBJ2-7 provide the parts outside the CDR3, is EAGVAQSPRYKIIEKRQSVAFWCNPISGHATLYWYQQILGQGPKLLIQFQNNGVVDDSQLPKDRFSAERLKGVDSTLKIQPAKLEDSAVYLCASSPIHDREGYFGPGTRLTVT.

The chain links TRBV11-3 to TRBJ2-3, with TRBD2 matching 7 bases. Germline trimming cut 4 bases from V and 4 bases from J; bases unmatched to any gene: 8. The germline V gene has CDR1 SGHNT and CDR2 YENEEA. This CDR3 contains 15 residues. CDR3 bases: TGTGCCAGCAGCTCTGGACTAGTCAGTTCAGATACGCAGTATTTT. This translates into CASSSGLVSSDTQYF. The full variable domain, completed using reference TRBV11-3 and TRBJ2-3, is EAGVVQSPRYKIIEKKQPVAFWCNPISGHNTLYWYLQNLGQGPELLIRYENEEAVDDSQLPKDRFSAERLKGVDSTLKIQPAELGDSAVYLCASSSGLVSSDTQYFGPGTRLTVL.

This clone was seen a single time. The chain links TRBV5-5 to TRBJ2-5; 11 bases align to TRBD1. With V trimmed by 1 base and J by 4 bases, 3 bases remained unmatched. Germline V lookup: CDR1 SGHKS, CDR2 YYEKEE (reference sequence). The length of the CDR3 is 15 residues. This CDR3 is CASSLPGQGGETQYF. CDR3 bases: TGTGCCAGCAGCTTGCCGGGACAGGGGGGAGAGACCCAGTACTTC.

The V and J genes are TRBV28 and TRBJ1-2, with 7 positions matching TRBD1. CDR1 is MDHEN and CDR2 is SYDVKM in the germline V gene. The V and J ends lost 8 bases and 0 bases, in that order; junction bases with no gene match: 3. This CDR3 has 13 residues. Here the CDR3 reads CASSQGANYGYTF. The CDR3 DNA follows: TGTGCCAGCTCCCAGGGGGCTAACTATGGCTACACCTTC.

The V gene is TRBV5-1, the J gene TRBJ1-2, with no clear D. Germline lookup yields CDR1 SGHRS and CDR2 YFSETQ. This CDR3 has 13 amino acids. V was clipped by 4 bases and J by 9 bases, with 16 bases between them. The CDR3 DNA reads TGCGCCAGCAGCATTGAACAGAGGATGAGCTACACCTTC. Its protein is CASSIEQRMSYTF.

The chain links TRBV7-9 to TRBJ2-5, with D unclear. V lost 5 bases, J lost 0 bases, and 10 bases lay in between. CDR1 SEHNR and CDR2 FQNEAQ come from the germline V gene (reference sequence). The CDR3 contains 14 residues. The CDR3 DNA reads TGTGCCAGCAGCCCTACAGCTAACCAAGAGACCCAGTACTTC. Its protein is CASSPTANQETQYF. Full variable domain (rest looked up from reference TRBV7-9 and TRBJ2-5): DTGVSQNPRHKITKRGQNVTFRCDPISEHNRLYWYRQTLGQGPEFLTYFQNEAQLEKSRLLSDRFSAERPKGSFSTLEIQRTEQGDSAMYLCASSPTANQETQYFGPGTRLLVL.